One sample yielded the 30 T cell receptor beta chains listed below, sequenced in a study of CD8+CD57+ T cells in acquired aplastic anemia. Patients included in sequencing had previously demonstrated CD8+CD57+ cell expansion by flow cytometry. TCR beta VDJ combinations and CDR3 sequences were profiled from genomic DNA. TCRdb re-called the reads through MiXCR, storing one row per CDR3 protein. The sample lists some 120,000 distinct CDR3 sequences, under 60% occurring once. Sample: sorted CD4+, CD8+, or CD8+CD57+ T cells (not recorded which) from PBMCs. The source of these receptors is a human donor with aplastic anemia.

This clonotype was detected many times. The chain carries TRBV12-3 or TRBV12-4 and TRBJ2-7; no reliable D call. CDR3 length: 13 residues. Deletions cut 3 bases from V and 1 base from J, with 7 bases between. The CDR3 DNA sequence: TGTGCCAGCAGTTTGGTAAAGTCCTACGAGCAGTACTTC. Its translation: CASSLVKSYEQYF.

The chain joins TRBV19 to TRBJ2-1; 9 positions match TRBD2. Trimming removed 5 bases from V and 7 bases from J; junction bases left unmatched: 6. Looked up from germline, CDR1 is LNHDA and CDR2 is SQIVND (reference sequence). The CDR3 has 14 residues. The DNA for the CDR3 is TGTGCCAGTAGTTTCCGGCTAGCGGGGAATGAGCAGTTCTTC. Its translation: CASSFRLAGNEQFF.

This clonotype was detected many times. The gene calls are TRBV4-3 and TRBJ1-1; possibly TRBD1 for D (6 bases). The CDR3 loop spans 15 amino acids. Looked up from germline, CDR1 is LGHNA and CDR2 is YSLEER. V lost 3 bases and J 1 base, leaving 12 bases between the germline ends. Written as DNA, the CDR3 is TGCGCCAGCAGCCACCAGGGGAATGGGAACACTGAAGCTTTCTTT. Its translation: CASSHQGNGNTEAFF.

The chain links TRBV2 to TRBJ2-7; 13 bases line up with TRBD2. The CDR3 runs 15 residues. With 6 bases clipped from V and 3 bases from J, the junction kept 5 bases outside the gene matches. From germline, CDR1 is SNHLY and CDR2 FYNNEI. The CDR3 here is CASRVGTSGIYEQYF. Written as DNA, the CDR3 is TGTGCCAGCAGAGTAGGGACTAGCGGGATCTACGAGCAGTACTTC.

This clonotype was seen more than once but under ten times. This chain links TRBV2 with TRBJ1-6; unclear D gene. Per the germline V gene, CDR1 is SNHLY and CDR2 is FYNNEI. Trimming stripped 7 bases from V and 3 bases from J, with 7 bases between. This CDR3 comprises 13 residues. CDR3 sequence: CASKESYNSPLHF. CDR3 bases: TGTGCCAGCAAGGAGAGCTATAATTCACCCCTCCACTTT.

V and J are TRBV2 and TRBJ2-7; 8 bases align to TRBD1. With V trimmed by 6 bases and J by 3 bases, 16 bases remained unmatched. This CDR3 contains 17 residues. Germline assignment: CDR1 SNHLY and CDR2 FYNNEI. The CDR3 DNA is TGTGCCAGCAGAGCCCGAGCAGGGGACAGGACGAACTACGAGCAGTACTTC. Amino acids: CASRARAGDRTNYEQYF.

On this clonotype: Just one base apart from a much larger clone, this may be a read error. The J gene is TRBJ1-2, the V gene TRBV6-5; unclear D gene. This CDR3 contains 13 residues. Germline CDR1 reads MNHEY; CDR2 reads SVGAGI. The CDR3 DNA sequence: TGTGCCAGCAGTTCATCGGAACTGGTTGGCTACGCCTTC. Amino acid sequence: CASSSSELVGYAF.

Here the CDR3 reads CASSIETGVTGELFF. CDR3 DNA sequence: TGTGCCAGTAGTATAGAGACAGGGGTCACCGGGGAGCTGTTTTTT. This rearrangement joins TRBV19 to TRBJ2-2; 8 bases are a match to TRBD1. V lost 0 bases, J lost 4 bases, and 1 base stayed unmatched. There are 15 residues in the CDR3. The germline V gene has CDR1 LNHDA and CDR2 SQIVND (reference sequence).

DNA for the CDR3: TGCAGTGCCCTGTCGACAGAGAACACTGAAGCTTTCTTT. This translates into CSALSTENTEAFF. The V call is TRBV20-1, the J call TRBJ1-1; maybe TRBD1 (5 bases). This CDR3 is built from 13 residues. Per germline, CDR1 DFQATT and CDR2 SNEGSKA (reference sequence). Trimming took off 6 bases at V and 1 base at J, with 12 bases between the two ends.

This clonotype showed up many times. This chain uses TRBV15 with TRBJ2-7, with no clear D. Trimming pared 5 bases from V and 2 bases from J, leaving 13 bases between. Germline V gene lookup returns CDR1 LNHNV and CDR2 YYDKDF (reference sequence). The CDR3 spans 14 residues. The CDR3 bases are TGTGCCACCAGCCCTCAGGACGGAGCCTACGAGCAGTACTTC. Protein product: CATSPQDGAYEQYF.

V usage is TRBV7-9 and J usage is TRBJ2-5, with TRBD1 matching over 7 bases. With 5 bases clipped from V and 2 bases from J, the junction kept 5 bases outside the gene matches. Germline CDR1 is SEHNR and CDR2 is FQNEAQ (reference sequence). CDR3 length equals 14 residues. CDR3 region: CASSLTTGQETQYF. The CDR3 coding sequence is TGTGCCAGCAGCCTTACGACAGGGCAAGAGACCCAGTACTTC.

The V gene is TRBV7-2, the J gene TRBJ1-5; 7 bases are shared with TRBD1. Germline V gene data show CDR1 as SGHTA and CDR2 as FQGNSA. With 4 bases clipped from V and 5 bases from J, the junction kept 5 bases outside the gene matches. The CDR3 is 14 residues long. The CDR3: CASSSRQGDQPQHF. CDR3 in DNA: TGTGCCAGCAGCTCCCGACAGGGAGATCAGCCCCAGCATTTT.

Ten or more counts support this clonotype. The chain couples TRBV5-8 to TRBJ1-1, with D tentatively TRBD1 (6 bases). The CDR3 contains 14 residues. Germline lookup yields CDR1 SGHTS and CDR2 YDEGEE. V lost 2 bases and J 2 bases, leaving 10 bases between the germline ends. The CDR3 loop reads CASSLPGVNTEAFF. CDR3 DNA sequence: TGTGCCAGCAGCTTACCAGGGGTCAACACTGAAGCTTTCTTT.

This clonotype was seen many times. The chain uses TRBV6-1 and TRBJ2-7; D unclear. Trimming stripped 7 bases from V and 7 bases from J, with 20 bases between. CDR3 length: 14 amino acids. Per germline, CDR1 MNHNS and CDR2 SASEGT. The CDR3 nucleotides read TGTGCCAGCATCCTAATTGGGAACGAACAAGAGCAGTACTTC. This sequence encodes CASILIGNEQEQYF.

J is TRBJ2-7 and V is TRBV20-1; D unclear. Trimming removed 5 bases from V and 10 bases from J, with 15 bases in between. This CDR3 has 11 residues. CDR1 DFQATT and CDR2 SNEGSKA come from the germline V gene (reference sequence). DNA for the CDR3: TGCAGTGCTCACCAATCCCGTCCCCAGTACTTC. Translated, it gives CSAHQSRPQYF.

V and J are TRBV11-2 and TRBJ1-1; D unclear. V was clipped by 0 bases and J by 3 bases, with 5 bases between them. Per the germline V gene, CDR1 is SGHAT and CDR2 is FQNNGV. This CDR3 comprises 13 residues. CDR3 sequence (DNA): TGTGCCAGCAGCTTAGAGTTTTACACTGAAGCTTTCTTT. Amino acid sequence: CASSLEFYTEAFF.

The chain carries TRBV20-1 and TRBJ2-7, with a weak D call TRBD2 (6 bases). The V gene's germline CDR1 is DFQATT and CDR2 SNEGSKA (reference sequence). Trimming took off 3 bases at V and 7 bases at J, with 25 bases between the two ends. There are 16 residues in the CDR3. The CDR3 sequence is CSARGGGAGMVNEQYF. CDR3 DNA sequence: TGCAGTGCTAGGGGAGGAGGAGCGGGTATGGTCAATGAGCAGTACTTC.

V usage is TRBV11-2 and J usage is TRBJ2-5; 8 bases match TRBD2. V shed 1 base, J shed 5 bases, and the junction held 12 bases outside the gene matches. Germline V gives CDR1 SGHAT, CDR2 FQNNGV. The CDR3 consists of 17 residues. The CDR3 spells CASSLGGGMTSAETQYF. CDR3 sequence (DNA): TGTGCCAGCAGCTTAGGAGGGGGGATGACTAGCGCGGAGACCCAGTACTTC. The full variable domain, with the rest looked up from reference TRBV11-2 and TRBJ2-5, is EAGVAQSPRYKIIEKRQSVAFWCNPISGHATLYWYQQILGQGPKLLIQFQNNGVVDDSQLPKDRFSAERLKGVDSTLKIQPAKLEDSAVYLCASSLGGGMTSAETQYFGPGTRLLVL.

To note about this clonotype: Here the CDR3 omits its conserved ending phenylalanine or tryptophan, so a read error is the likely source. This rearrangement joins TRBV29-1 to TRBJ1-3, with 7 positions matching TRBD1. V was pared by 4 bases and J by 2 bases, with 5 bases of the junction left unmatched. This CDR3 region has 14 residues. Germline values: CDR1 SQVTM, CDR2 ANQGSEA. The CDR3: CSVVPGGPGNTIYY. CDR3 nucleotide sequence: TGCAGCGTTGTTCCAGGGGGGCCTGGAAACACCATATATTAT.

This clonotype was counted at least ten times. This sequence joins TRBV9 and TRBJ1-2; the match to TRBD1 covers 7 bases. This CDR3 is 14 amino acids long. V shed 4 bases, J shed 0 bases, and the junction held 3 bases outside the gene matches. In germline, CDR1 is SGDLS, CDR2 YYNGEE. This CDR3 is CASSRDRANYGYTF. The CDR3, as DNA: TGTGCCAGCAGCCGGGACAGAGCTAACTATGGCTACACCTTC.

This chain connects TRBV20-1 to TRBJ1-1; no reliable D call. The length of the CDR3 is 13 residues. The V end lost 0 bases, the J end lost 2 bases, and 7 bases lay between the germline ends. CDR1 and CDR2 (germline): DFQATT, SNEGSKA (reference sequence). CDR3: CSAREDGNTEAFF. CDR3 nucleotides: TGCAGTGCTAGAGAAGACGGTAACACTGAAGCTTTCTTT.

Comment on this clonotype: Germline is not matched at one junction end, which may reflect a read error. The chain uses TRBV5-1 and TRBJ2-2, with TRBD1 matching 7 bases. CDR1 is SGHRS and CDR2 is YFSETQ in the germline V gene. There are 15 residues in the CDR3. Here the CDR3 reads CASRQGLGGTGELFF. Written as DNA, the CDR3 is TGCGCCAGCAGACAGGGGTTAGGTGGCACCGGGGAGCTGTTCTTT.

This chain joins TRBV19 and TRBJ2-7; TRBD2 matches at 9 bases. The CDR3 extends over 13 amino acids. Trimming at V came to 10 bases and at J to 2 bases, leaving 6 bases not matched to a gene. In germline, CDR1 is LNHDA, CDR2 SQIVND (reference sequence). DNA of the CDR3: TGTGCCACCCTAGCGGGGTTTCCCTACGAGCAGTACTTC. Translating gives CATLAGFPYEQYF.

The chain combines TRBV9 with TRBJ1-6; TRBD1 matches at 7 bases. This CDR3 has 14 amino acids. V trimming: 2 bases; J trimming: 7 bases; junction bases outside the gene matches: 3. Looked up from germline, CDR1 is SGDLS and CDR2 is YYNGEE. The CDR3 coding sequence is TGTGCCAGCAGCGTCGGACAGGTCAATTCACCCCTCCACTTT. Its protein product is CASSVGQVNSPLHF.

This clonotype was seen more than once but under ten times. With a much larger clone just one base away, this may be a read error. The CDR3 DNA follows: TGTGCCAGCAGCGCAGGGGACAGGGGTCCCTACGAGCAGTACTTC. This codes for CASSAGDRGPYEQYF. This rearrangement joins TRBV9 to TRBJ2-7; 10 nucleotides agree with TRBD1. The CDR3 is 15 residues long. The germline V gene encodes CDR1 SGDLS and CDR2 YYNGEE. Unmatched junction bases numbered 5, after V lost 3 bases and J lost 2 bases.

This chain uses TRBV4-2 with TRBJ2-2; tentative D call: TRBD2 (6 bases). This CDR3 comprises 16 residues. The V gene lost 0 bases and the J gene lost 4 bases, with 12 bases spanning the gap. Germline loops: CDR1 LGHNA, CDR2 YNFKEQ. The CDR3 DNA is TGTGCCAGCAGCCAAGAGGGAGGACTCCTCACCGGGGAGCTGTTTTTT. It specifies CASSQEGGLLTGELFF.

V usage is TRBV19 and J usage is TRBJ1-1; a weak D match, TRBD1 (6 bases). The CDR3 runs 13 residues. CDR1 and CDR2 from the germline V gene are LNHDA and SQIVND (reference sequence). The V and J ends lost 5 bases and 5 bases respectively, with 12 bases between them. CDR3 sequence: CASSLKRGTEAFF. Written as DNA, the CDR3 is TGTGCCAGTAGTCTAAAAAGGGGGACTGAAGCTTTCTTT. The full variable domain, its missing parts supplied by reference TRBV19 and TRBJ1-1, is DGGITQSPKYLFRKEGQNVTLSCEQNLNHDAMYWYRQDPGQGLRLIYYSQIVNDFQKGDIAEGYSVSREKKESFPLTVTSAQKNPTAFYLCASSLKRGTEAFFGQGTRLTVV.

CDR3 DNA: TGTGCCAGCAGCTTGAGGACAGGGGGGGTGAACACTGAAGCTTTCTTT. Its protein product is CASSLRTGGVNTEAFF. The J gene is TRBJ1-1, the V gene TRBV11-2, with 10 bases aligning to TRBD1. Germline assignment: CDR1 SGHAT and CDR2 FQNNGV. V trimming: 3 bases; J trimming: 0 bases; junction bases outside the gene matches: 4. The CDR3 consists of 16 residues.

Ten or more counts support this clonotype. V gene TRBV19 combines with J gene TRBJ1-1, with unresolved D. CDR1 is LNHDA, CDR2 SQIVND, per germline (reference sequence). Trimming took 3 bases from V and 4 from J, leaving 15 bases between them. The CDR3 runs 15 residues. The CDR3 region is CASSISATWGTEAFF. CDR3 nucleotides: TGTGCCAGTAGTATCTCGGCAACCTGGGGCACTGAAGCTTTCTTT.

Here the CDR3 reads CASSLARTGYSPLHF. The CDR3 nucleotides read TGTGCCAGCAGCTTAGCCCGGACAGGGTATTCACCCCTCCACTTT. V gene TRBV7-9 combines with J gene TRBJ1-6; the match to TRBD1 covers 8 bases. With 0 bases clipped from V and 8 bases from J, the junction kept 3 bases outside the gene matches. Germline V CDR1 and CDR2: SEHNR, FQNEAQ (reference sequence). This CDR3 has 15 amino acids. Combining the CDR3 with reference TRBV7-9 and TRBJ1-6 gives the whole variable domain DTGVSQNPRHKITKRGQNVTFRCDPISEHNRLYWYRQTLGQGPEFLTYFQNEAQLEKSRLLSDRFSAERPKGSFSTLEIQRTEQGDSAMYLCASSLARTGYSPLHFGNGTRLTVT.